This T cell receptor beta chain stems from a study of metastatic and nonmetastatic thyroid tumors. Broader study findings: Benign nodules reportedly had significantly lower TCR beta diversity than malignant thyroid tumors in blood and tumor.

In its sample, this clone was seen once. As yet, its antigen is unknown. Thyroid surgery had not been preceded by any treatment in any patient. The CDR3 spans 14 residues. The germline V gene has CDR1 DFQATT and CDR2 SNEGSKA (reference sequence). V lost 1 base and J lost 3, with 9 bases in between. Per the study methods: Built for papillary thyroid cancer, a distant-metastasis classifier drew on CDR3 differences across clinicopathological groups. TCRdb recomputed clones from the PCR reads via MiXCR. Here the V and J calls rest on TCRdb's processing, not on the authors' analysis. There are about 22,000 clones in the sample; 21% occur only once, and 13% lies in the top ten.

V is TRBV20-1 and J is TRBJ1-4; the D is unclear. The origin of this receptor is a male donor with papillary thyroid cancer or a benign thyroid nodule (not recorded which). Some clones in this sample may be carry-over from other donors' samples. The sequencing input was blood. The CDR3 DNA reads TGCAGTGCTAGAGGCCCGGGGTCTAATGAAAAACTGTTTTTT. Translated, it gives CSARGPGSNEKLFF.